These 13 T cell receptor beta chains were all obtained from the same sample, sequenced in a study of cytomegalovirus exposure and HLA in healthy donors. With 60 Vbeta and 13 Jbeta primers, the PCR was carried out. The assay was immunoSEQ multiplex PCR, and TCRdb's table has in-frame clones only and misses some. The sample carries just under 250,000 clones, around 80% recorded once. The material sequenced was PBMCs. Receptors were obtained from a woman aged 40 to 55 in good health and CMV-seropositive.

This clone was picked up a small number of times. The chain combines TRBV11-2 with TRBJ2-1; 14 positions agree with TRBD2. CDR3 length: 16 residues. Unmatched junction bases numbered 5, after V lost 3 bases and J lost 7 bases. Germline V gene sequence: CDR1 SGHAT, CDR2 FQNNGV. Here the CDR3 reads CASSFSGTSGRNEQFF. The DNA of the CDR3 is TGTGCCAGCAGCTTTTCCGGGACTAGCGGGAGAAATGAGCAGTTCTTC. Looking up the rest from reference TRBV11-2 and TRBJ2-1 gives the full variable domain: EAGVAQSPRYKIIEKRQSVAFWCNPISGHATLYWYQQILGQGPKLLIQFQNNGVVDDSQLPKDRFSAERLKGVDSTLKIQPAKLEDSAVYLCASSFSGTSGRNEQFFGPGTRLTVL.

The rearrangement links TRBV6-5 to TRBJ1-5; 7 bases are shared with TRBD1. The length of the CDR3 is 13 residues. Per the germline V gene, CDR1 is MNHEY and CDR2 is SVGAGI. J lost 5 bases, V lost 6 bases, and 4 bases had no gene match. The CDR3 DNA follows: TGTGCCAGCAGGCGGACAGGAGATCAGCCCCAGCATTTT. Amino acids: CASRRTGDQPQHF.

This rearrangement joins TRBV10-3 to TRBJ1-2, with no clear D. CDR1 is ENHRY, CDR2 SYGVKD, per germline. The CDR3 is 13 residues long. With 10 bases removed from V and 0 bases from J, the gap between germline ends came to 12 bases. The CDR3 here is CATTGVTNYGYTF. The CDR3 nucleotides are TGTGCCACCACCGGGGTTACTAACTATGGCTACACCTTC.

This chain connects TRBV29-1 to TRBJ2-7, with TRBD1 matching 9 bases. V shed 6 bases and J 5 bases; nucleotides not matched to a gene: 8. This CDR3 comprises 13 residues. Germline V CDR1 and CDR2: SQVTM, ANQGSEA. CDR3 protein: CSVAKTGGDEQYF. In DNA, the CDR3 is TGCAGCGTCGCAAAAACAGGGGGCGACGAGCAGTACTTC.

This clone was picked up one time. The chain uses TRBV9 and TRBJ2-7, with TRBD1 identical over 7 bases. The length of the CDR3 is 14 residues. V was pared by 4 bases and J by 1 base, with 5 bases of the junction left unmatched. CDR1 SGDLS and CDR2 YYNGEE come from the germline V gene. The CDR3 nucleotides are TGTGCCAGCAGCCCGGGACAGATTTCCTACGAGCAGTACTTC. Translated: CASSPGQISYEQYF.

The J gene is TRBJ1-3, the V gene TRBV6-5, with 8 positions matching TRBD1. Trimming took 4 bases from V and 2 from J; bases not matched to a gene: 7. In germline, CDR1 is MNHEY, CDR2 SVGAGI. The CDR3 spans 16 residues. This CDR3 reads CASSFGDRRAGNTIYF. In nucleotides, the CDR3 is TGTGCCAGCAGTTTTGGGGACAGGAGGGCTGGAAACACCATATATTTT.

V gene TRBV7-9 combines with J gene TRBJ2-1, with 10 bases identical to TRBD2. Germline V gene data show CDR1 as SEHNR and CDR2 as FQNEAQ (reference sequence). V gave up 5 bases and J gave up 5 bases; unmatched junction bases: 6. The CDR3 contains 15 residues. CDR3 DNA sequence: TGTGCCAGCAGCACGAGCGGGGGGGTCAACAATGAGCAGTTCTTC. It specifies CASSTSGGVNNEQFF.

The J gene is TRBJ2-7, the V gene TRBV27; tentative D call: TRBD1 (5 bases). The CDR3 is 15 residues long. V gave up 2 bases and J gave up 1 base, with 12 bases separating them. The germline gives CDR1 MNHEY, CDR2 SMNVEV (reference sequence). For the CDR3, the DNA is TGTGCCAGCAGTTTAAAGGGGCGGTGGTCCTACGAGCAGTACTTC. Translating it yields CASSLKGRWSYEQYF.

This clone was observed a handful of times. The chain carries TRBV2 and TRBJ2-3; D not certain. The V end lost 2 bases, the J end lost 4 bases, and 13 bases lay between the germline ends. Germline values: CDR1 SNHLY, CDR2 FYNNEI. The CDR3 is made up of 15 amino acids. CDR3: CASSELVGWADTQYF. Written as DNA, the CDR3 is TGTGCCAGCAGTGAACTAGTTGGTTGGGCAGATACGCAGTATTTT.

The chain carries TRBV18 and TRBJ1-3; no firm D call. The germline CDR1 and CDR2 sequences are KGHSH and LQKENI. Trimming removed 1 base from V and 7 bases from J, with 14 bases in between. The CDR3 length is 15 residues. This chain's CDR3 is CASSPLDRGGNTIYF. CDR3 sequence (DNA): TGTGCCAGCTCACCACTCGACCGGGGTGGGAACACCATATATTTT.

The J gene is TRBJ2-1, the V gene TRBV9, with TRBD1 as a possible D gene (7 bases). With 4 bases removed from V and 1 base from J, the gap between germline ends came to 15 bases. The CDR3 sequence is 16 residues long. Germline CDR1 and CDR2: SGDLS and YYNGEE. CDR3 sequence: CASSPQGGWSYNEQFF. The CDR3 region has the DNA TGTGCCAGCAGCCCCCAGGGGGGTTGGTCCTACAATGAGCAGTTCTTC.

V and J are TRBV7-2 and TRBJ1-1; D gene unclear. The CDR3 is made up of 16 amino acids. From germline, CDR1 is SGHTA and CDR2 FQGNSA. Trimming pared 3 bases from V and 7 bases from J, leaving 21 bases between. CDR3 in amino acids: CASSFGPRITAGEAFF. The CDR3 bases are TGTGCCAGCAGCTTTGGTCCTAGGATCACGGCGGGTGAAGCTTTCTTT.

J is TRBJ1-1 and V is TRBV4-2, with D possibly matching TRBD1 (5 bases). Germline V gives CDR1 LGHNA, CDR2 YNFKEQ. This CDR3 region has 13 residues. Trimming removed 5 bases from V and 2 bases from J, with 9 bases in between. CDR3: CASSAGTNTEAFF. The CDR3 DNA reads TGTGCCAGCAGCGCAGGGACTAACACTGAAGCTTTCTTT.